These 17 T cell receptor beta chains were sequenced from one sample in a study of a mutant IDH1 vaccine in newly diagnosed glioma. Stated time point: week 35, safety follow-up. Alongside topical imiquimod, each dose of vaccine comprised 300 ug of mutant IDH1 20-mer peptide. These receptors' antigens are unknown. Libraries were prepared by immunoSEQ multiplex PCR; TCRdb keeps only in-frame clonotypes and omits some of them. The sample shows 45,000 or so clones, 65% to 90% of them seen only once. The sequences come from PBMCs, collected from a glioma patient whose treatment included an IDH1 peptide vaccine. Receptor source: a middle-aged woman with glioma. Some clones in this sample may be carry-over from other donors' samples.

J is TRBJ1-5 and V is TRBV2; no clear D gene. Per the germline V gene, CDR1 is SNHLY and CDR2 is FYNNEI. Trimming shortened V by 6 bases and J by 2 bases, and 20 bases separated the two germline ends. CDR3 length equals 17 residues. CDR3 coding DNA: TGTGCCAGCAGCCTTCCGTCTGTAGGGAGACGCAATCAGCCCCAGCATTTT. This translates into CASSLPSVGRRNQPQHF.

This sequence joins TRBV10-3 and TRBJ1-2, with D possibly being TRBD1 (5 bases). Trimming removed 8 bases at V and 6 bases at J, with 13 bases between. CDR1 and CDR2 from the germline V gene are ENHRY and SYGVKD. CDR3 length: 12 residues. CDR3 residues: CAIGGDVDGYTF. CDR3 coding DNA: TGTGCCATCGGGGGGGACGTCGATGGCTACACCTTC.

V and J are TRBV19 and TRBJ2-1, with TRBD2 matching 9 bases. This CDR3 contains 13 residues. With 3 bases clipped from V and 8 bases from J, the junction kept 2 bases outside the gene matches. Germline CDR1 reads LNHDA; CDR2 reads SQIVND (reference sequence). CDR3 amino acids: CASSISGSHEQFF. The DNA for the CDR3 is TGTGCCAGTAGTATTAGCGGGAGTCATGAGCAGTTCTTC. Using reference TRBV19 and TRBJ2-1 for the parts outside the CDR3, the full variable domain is DGGITQSPKYLFRKEGQNVTLSCEQNLNHDAMYWYRQDPGQGLRLIYYSQIVNDFQKGDIAEGYSVSREKKESFPLTVTSAQKNPTAFYLCASSISGSHEQFFGPGTRLTVL.

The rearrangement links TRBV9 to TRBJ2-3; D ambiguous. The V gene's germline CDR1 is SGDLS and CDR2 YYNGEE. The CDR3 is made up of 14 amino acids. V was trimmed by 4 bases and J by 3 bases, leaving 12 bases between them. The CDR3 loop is CASSPGHGTDTQYF. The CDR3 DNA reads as TGTGCCAGCAGCCCTGGCCACGGGACAGATACGCAGTATTTT.

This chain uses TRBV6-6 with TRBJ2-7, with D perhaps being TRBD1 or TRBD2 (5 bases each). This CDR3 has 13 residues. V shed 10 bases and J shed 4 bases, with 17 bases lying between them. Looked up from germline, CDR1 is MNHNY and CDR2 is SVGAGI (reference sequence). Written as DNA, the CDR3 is TGTGCCACCACACCGGCCAGGGAGTACGAGCAGTACTTC. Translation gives CATTPAREYEQYF.

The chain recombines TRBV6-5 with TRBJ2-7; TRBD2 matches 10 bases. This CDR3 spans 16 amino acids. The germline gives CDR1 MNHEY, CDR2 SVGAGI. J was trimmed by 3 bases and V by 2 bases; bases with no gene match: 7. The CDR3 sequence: CASSYRRTSGSYEQYF. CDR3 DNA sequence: TGTGCCAGCAGTTACAGAAGGACTAGCGGAAGCTACGAGCAGTACTTC.

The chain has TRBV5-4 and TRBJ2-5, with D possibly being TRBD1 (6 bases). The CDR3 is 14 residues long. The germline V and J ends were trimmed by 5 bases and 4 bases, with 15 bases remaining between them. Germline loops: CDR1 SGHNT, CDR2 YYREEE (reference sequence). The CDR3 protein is CASSTTGFGETQYF. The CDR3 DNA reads TGTGCCAGCAGTACCACAGGGTTTGGAGAGACCCAGTACTTC.

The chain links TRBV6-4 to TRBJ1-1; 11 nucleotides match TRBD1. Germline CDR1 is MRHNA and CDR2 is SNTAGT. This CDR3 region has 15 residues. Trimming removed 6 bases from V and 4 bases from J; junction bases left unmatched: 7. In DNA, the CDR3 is TGTGCCAGCAGCCAAGAAGGACAGGGGGCCACTGAAGCTTTCTTT. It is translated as CASSQEGQGATEAFF.

CDR3: CASSYGNEQYF. CDR3 nucleotides: TGTGCCAGCAGCTACGGGAACGAGCAGTACTTC. V is TRBV7-2 and J is TRBJ2-7; D perhaps matches TRBD2 (5 bases). Germline-derived CDR1 and CDR2 are SGHTA and FQGNSA. Between the trimmed V and J ends, which lost 4 bases and 5 bases, there was a span of 6 bases. This CDR3 has 11 residues.

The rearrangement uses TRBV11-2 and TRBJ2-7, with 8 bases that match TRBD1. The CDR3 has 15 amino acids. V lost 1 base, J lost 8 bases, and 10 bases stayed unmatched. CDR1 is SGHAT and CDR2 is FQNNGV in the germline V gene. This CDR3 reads CASSLAIGQGRKQYF. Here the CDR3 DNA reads TGTGCCAGCAGCTTAGCCATCGGACAGGGAAGGAAGCAGTACTTC. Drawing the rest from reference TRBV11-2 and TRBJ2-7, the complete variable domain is EAGVAQSPRYKIIEKRQSVAFWCNPISGHATLYWYQQILGQGPKLLIQFQNNGVVDDSQLPKDRFSAERLKGVDSTLKIQPAKLEDSAVYLCASSLAIGQGRKQYFGPGTRLTVT.

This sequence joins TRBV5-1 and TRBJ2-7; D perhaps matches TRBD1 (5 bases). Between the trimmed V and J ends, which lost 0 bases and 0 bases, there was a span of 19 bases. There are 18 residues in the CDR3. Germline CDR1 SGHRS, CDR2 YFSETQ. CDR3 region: CASSLDVFYGASSYEQYF. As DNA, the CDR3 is TGCGCCAGCAGCTTGGACGTCTTTTATGGGGCCAGCTCCTACGAGCAGTACTTC.

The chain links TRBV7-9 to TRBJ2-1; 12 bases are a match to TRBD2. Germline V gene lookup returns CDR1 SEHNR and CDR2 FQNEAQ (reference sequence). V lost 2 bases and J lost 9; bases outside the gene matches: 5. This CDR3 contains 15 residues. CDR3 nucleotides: TGTGCCAGCAGCTTAAGACTAGCGGGGGCAGGTGAGCAGTTCTTC. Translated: CASSLRLAGAGEQFF.

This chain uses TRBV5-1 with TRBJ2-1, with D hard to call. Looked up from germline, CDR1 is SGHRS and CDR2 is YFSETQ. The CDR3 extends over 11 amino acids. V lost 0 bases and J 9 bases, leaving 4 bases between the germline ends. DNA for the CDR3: TGCGCCAGCAGCTTGGCGGGTGAGCAGTTCTTC. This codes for CASSLAGEQFF.

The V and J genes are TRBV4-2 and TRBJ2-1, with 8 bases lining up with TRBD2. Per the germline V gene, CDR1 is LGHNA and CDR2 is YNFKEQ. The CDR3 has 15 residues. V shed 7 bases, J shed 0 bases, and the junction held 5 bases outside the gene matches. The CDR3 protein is CASMLAGSSYNEQFF. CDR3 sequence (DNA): TGTGCCAGCATGTTAGCGGGGAGCTCCTACAATGAGCAGTTCTTC.

The CDR3 DNA reads TGTGCCAGCAGCTTATCCGGGACAGGAGGAAACGAGCAGTACTTC. This sequence encodes CASSLSGTGGNEQYF. The rearrangement links TRBV7-6 to TRBJ2-7; TRBD1 aligns across 8 bases. Trimming at V came to 2 bases and at J to 5 bases, leaving 8 bases not matched to a gene. CDR1 is SGHVS, CDR2 FNYEAQ, per germline. The CDR3 sequence is 15 residues long.

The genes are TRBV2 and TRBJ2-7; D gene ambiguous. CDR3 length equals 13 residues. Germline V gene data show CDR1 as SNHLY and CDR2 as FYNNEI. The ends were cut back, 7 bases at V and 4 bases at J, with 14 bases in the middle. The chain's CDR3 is CASNSQVTYEQYF. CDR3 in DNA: TGTGCCAGCAACTCCCAGGTGACGTACGAGCAGTACTTC.

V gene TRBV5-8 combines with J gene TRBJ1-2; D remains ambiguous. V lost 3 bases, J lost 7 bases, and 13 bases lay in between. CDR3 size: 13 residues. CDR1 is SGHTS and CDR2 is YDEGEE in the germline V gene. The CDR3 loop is CASSYAGAGGYTF. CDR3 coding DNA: TGTGCCAGCAGCTATGCGGGTGCTGGTGGCTACACCTTC.